Presented here are 7 T cell receptor delta chains from one specimen sequenced in a study of gamma-delta T cells after stem cell transplantation. TCRdb reanalyzed the RT-PCR reads using CATT. The sample yields 6,500 to 8,000 delta-chain clones, more than 20% seen once. The sequenced sample was gamma-delta T cells. These receptor sequences come from a human donor. It is not recorded whose cells these are; they may come from a transplant donor.

This clone was counted only a few times. The sample holds other DNA sequences that translate to the same CDR3. This sequence joins TRDV2 and TRDJ1; tentatively, D is TRDD3 (6 bases). The CDR3 runs 16 residues. V was pared by 0 bases and J by 0 bases, with 13 bases between. Germline CDR1 reads GEAIGNYY; CDR2 reads EKD. CDR3 amino acids: CACDTVGDSYTDKLIF. The CDR3 DNA reads as TGTGCCTGTGACACCGTTGGGGATTCGTACACCGATAAACTCATCTTT.

A remark on this clone: A far larger clone is off by one base, so a read error is likely. The sample holds other DNA sequences that translate to the same CDR3. The chain uses TRDV2 and TRDJ1, with D hard to call. This CDR3 is built from 21 residues. The germline V and J ends were trimmed by 3 bases and 4 bases, with 35 bases remaining between them. Germline CDR1 and CDR2: GEAIGNYY and EKD. Here the CDR3 reads CACDSVRNAPSRSPRGDKLIF. The CDR3 nucleotides read TGTGCCTGTGACTCCGTCCGCAATGCTCCCTCCCGTTCCCCGAGGGGCGATAAACTCATCTTT.

About this clone: Within the sample, other DNA sequences also encode this same CDR3. This chain uses TRDV2 with TRDJ1; 9 bases agree with TRDD3. The CDR3 has 17 amino acids. The V and J ends lost 6 bases and 0 bases, in that order; junction bases with no gene match: 13. CDR1 and CDR2 (germline): GEAIGNYY, EKD. As DNA, the CDR3 is TGTGCCTGTTTCTTACTGGGGGACCCCGGGGACACCGATAAACTCATCTTT. Its translation: CACFLLGDPGDTDKLIF.

The CDR3, as DNA: TGTGCCTGTGACACCGTTTTATTTACTGGGGGACCACGGCTCCACACCGATAAACTCATCTTT. It yields the protein CACDTVLFTGGPRLHTDKLIF. The rearrangement uses TRDV2 and TRDJ1, with 9 positions matching TRDD3. J lost 0 bases, V lost 0 bases, and 19 bases had no gene match. The CDR3 loop spans 21 amino acids. CDR1 and CDR2 from the germline V gene are GEAIGNYY and EKD.

There are a few counts of this clone. The chain employs TRDV2 and TRDJ1; 12 bases match TRDD3. CDR1 and CDR2 (germline): GEAIGNYY, EKD. The CDR3 contains 22 residues. The ends lost 0 bases at V and 1 base at J; junction bases unmatched: 20. CDR3 protein: CACDTTGLLGDTGFRATDKLIF. The CDR3 DNA sequence: TGTGCCTGTGACACCACGGGGCTACTGGGGGATACTGGGTTCAGGGCCACCGATAAACTCATCTTT.

Of note for this clone: Other DNA sequences in this specimen translate into the identical CDR3. J is TRDJ1 and V is TRDV2, with 12 bases that match TRDD3. Germline assignment: CDR1 GEAIGNYY and CDR2 EKD. J gave up 0 bases and V 1 base, and 17 bases lay outside the gene matches. The CDR3 extends over 21 amino acids. In DNA, the CDR3 is TGTGCCTGTGACACGTTAGAACCTGGGGGATACGCCGGGCTTTACACCGATAAACTCATCTTT. This gives the protein CACDTLEPGGYAGLYTDKLIF.

The chain joins TRDV2 to TRDJ1; 7 nucleotides line up with TRDD3. The CDR3 length is 18 residues. Losses at the gene ends were 0 bases for V and 6 bases for J; bases not matched to a gene: 18. Germline loops: CDR1 GEAIGNYY, CDR2 EKD. This chain's CDR3 is CACDTLGLESSGGHKLIF. Written as DNA, the CDR3 is TGTGCCTGTGACACCCTGGGGCTTGAGTCTTCTGGGGGCCATAAACTCATCTTT.